This T cell receptor beta chain originates from a study of vaccination and CD4 T cells after COVID-19. The overall study: Convalescent patients were SARS-CoV-2 positive by nasal swab PCR; about 9 mild, one severe. Participants were vaccinated with two doses, given as either BNT162b2 or mRNA-1273 vaccine. Study results and limitations: Nearly all convalescent vaccine-specific clones, 304 of 307, recognized only SARS-CoV-2 spike.

On this clonotype: Its antigen is currently unknown.

Germline lookup yields CDR1 SGHTA and CDR2 FQGNSA. The J segment lost 6 bases and the V segment lost 1 base, leaving 8 bases of the junction unmatched. The CDR3 is 15 residues long. Treatment described: approximately 9-day PBMC culture with coronavirus spike peptide pools or control peptides (ViraFEST assay). Following expansion of antigen-specific T cells with peptide pools, ViraFEST then sequenced TCRs. The Oncomine TCR Beta short-read assay was applied to DNA of cultured CD4+ T cells. TCRdb itself ran the PCR reads through MiXCR, one entry per CDR3 protein. This table holds over 8,500 distinct CDR3 sequences, more than 65% found once.

The sample taken for sequencing was CD4+ T cells from blood, cultured in vitro. The TCR originated in a human donor who had recovered from COVID-19. The chain is built from TRBV7-2 and TRBJ1-1, with 7 bases that match TRBD1. The CDR3 nucleotides read TGTGCCAGCAGCTTAGAGGGGGACAGTTGGGCTGAAGCTTTCTTT. Translating it yields CASSLEGDSWAEAFF.